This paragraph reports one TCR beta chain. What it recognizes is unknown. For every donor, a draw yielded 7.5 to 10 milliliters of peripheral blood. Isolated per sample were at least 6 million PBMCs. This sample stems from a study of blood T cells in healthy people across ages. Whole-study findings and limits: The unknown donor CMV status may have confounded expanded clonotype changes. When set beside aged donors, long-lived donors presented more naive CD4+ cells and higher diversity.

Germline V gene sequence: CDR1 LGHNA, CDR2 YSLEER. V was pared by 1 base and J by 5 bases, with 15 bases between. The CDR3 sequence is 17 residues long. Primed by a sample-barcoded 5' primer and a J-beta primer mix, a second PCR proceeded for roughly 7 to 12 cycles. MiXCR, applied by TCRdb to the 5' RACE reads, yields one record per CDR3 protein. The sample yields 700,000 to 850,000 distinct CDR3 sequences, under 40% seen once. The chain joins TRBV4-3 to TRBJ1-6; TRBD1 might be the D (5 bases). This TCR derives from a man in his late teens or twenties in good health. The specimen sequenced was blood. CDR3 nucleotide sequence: TGCGCCAGCAGCCAAGTGGGCTGGGGCGTTGATAATTCACCCCTCCACTTT. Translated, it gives CASSQVGWGVDNSPLHF.